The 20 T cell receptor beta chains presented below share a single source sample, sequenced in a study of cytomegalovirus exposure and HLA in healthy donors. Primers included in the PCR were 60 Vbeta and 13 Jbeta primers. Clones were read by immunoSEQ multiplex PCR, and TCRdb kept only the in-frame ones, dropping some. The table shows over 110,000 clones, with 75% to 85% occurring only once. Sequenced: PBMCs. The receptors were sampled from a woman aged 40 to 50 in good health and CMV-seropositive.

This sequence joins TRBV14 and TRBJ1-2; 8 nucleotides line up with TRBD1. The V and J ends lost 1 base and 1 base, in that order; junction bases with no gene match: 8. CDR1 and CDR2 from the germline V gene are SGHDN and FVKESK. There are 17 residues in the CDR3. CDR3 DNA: TGTGCCAGCAGCCAAGTGGGGGACAGGCCTTTTAACTATGGCTACACCTTC. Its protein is CASSQVGDRPFNYGYTF.

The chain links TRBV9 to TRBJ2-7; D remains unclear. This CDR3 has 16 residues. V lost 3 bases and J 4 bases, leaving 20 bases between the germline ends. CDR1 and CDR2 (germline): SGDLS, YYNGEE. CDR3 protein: CASSGKPGEVSYEQYF. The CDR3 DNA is TGTGCCAGCAGCGGGAAACCCGGAGAAGTTAGTTACGAGCAGTACTTC.

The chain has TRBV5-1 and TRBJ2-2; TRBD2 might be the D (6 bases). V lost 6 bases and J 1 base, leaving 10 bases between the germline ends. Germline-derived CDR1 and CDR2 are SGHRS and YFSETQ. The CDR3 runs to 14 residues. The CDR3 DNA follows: TGCGCCAGCACCATTAGCGGGAACACCGGGGAGCTGTTTTTT. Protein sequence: CASTISGNTGELFF.

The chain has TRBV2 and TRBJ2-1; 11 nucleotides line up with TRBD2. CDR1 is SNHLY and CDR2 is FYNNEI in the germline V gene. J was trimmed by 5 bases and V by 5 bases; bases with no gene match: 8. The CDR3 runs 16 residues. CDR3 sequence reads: CASSRSGLAGNNEQFF. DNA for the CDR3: TGTGCCAGCAGTCGTTCAGGACTAGCGGGTAACAATGAGCAGTTCTTC.

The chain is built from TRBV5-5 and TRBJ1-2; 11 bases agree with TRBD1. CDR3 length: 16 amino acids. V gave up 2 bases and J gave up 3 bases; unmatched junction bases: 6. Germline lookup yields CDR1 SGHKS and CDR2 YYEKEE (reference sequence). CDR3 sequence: CASSLEGQGAYYGYTF. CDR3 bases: TGTGCCAGCAGCTTAGAAGGACAGGGGGCCTACTATGGCTACACCTTC.

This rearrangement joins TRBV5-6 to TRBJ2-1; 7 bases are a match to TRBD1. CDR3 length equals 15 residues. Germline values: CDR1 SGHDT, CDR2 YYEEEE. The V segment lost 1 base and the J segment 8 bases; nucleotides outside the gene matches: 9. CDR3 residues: CASSLTLGTAHEQFF. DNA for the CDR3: TGTGCCAGCAGCTTGACCCTCGGGACAGCTCATGAGCAGTTCTTC. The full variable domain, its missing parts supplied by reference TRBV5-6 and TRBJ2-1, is DAGVTQSPTHLIKTRGQQVTLRCSPKSGHDTVSWYQQALGQGPQFIFQYYEEEERQRGNFPDRFSGHQFPNYSSELNVNALLLGDSALYLCASSLTLGTAHEQFFGPGTRLTVL.

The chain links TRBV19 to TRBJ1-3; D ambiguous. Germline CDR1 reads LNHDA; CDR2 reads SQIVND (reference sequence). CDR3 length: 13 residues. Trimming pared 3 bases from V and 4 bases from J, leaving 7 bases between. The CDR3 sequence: CASSISEGNTIYF. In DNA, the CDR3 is TGTGCCAGTAGTATCTCGGAGGGAAACACCATATATTTT.

The CDR3: CASSQDPFTDTQYF. The CDR3 nucleotides read TGTGCCAGCAGCCAAGATCCATTCACAGATACGCAGTATTTT. V is TRBV4-2 and J is TRBJ2-3; D gene ambiguous. The CDR3 totals 14 residues. Trimming left V 0 bases short and J 2 bases short, with 6 bases between. CDR1 and CDR2 (germline): LGHNA, YNFKEQ.

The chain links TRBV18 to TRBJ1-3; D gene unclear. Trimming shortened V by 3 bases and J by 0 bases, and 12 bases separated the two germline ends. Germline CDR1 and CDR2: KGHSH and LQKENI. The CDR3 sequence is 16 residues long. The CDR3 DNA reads TGTGCCAGCTCACCCGGTGGGCCTCGCTCTGGAAACACCATATATTTT. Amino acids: CASSPGGPRSGNTIYF. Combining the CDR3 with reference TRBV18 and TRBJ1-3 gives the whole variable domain NAGVMQNPRHLVRRRGQEARLRCSPMKGHSHVYWYRQLPEEGLKFMVYLQKENIIDESGMPKERFSAEFPKEGPSILRIQQVVRGDSAAYFCASSPGGPRSGNTIYFGEGSWLTVV.

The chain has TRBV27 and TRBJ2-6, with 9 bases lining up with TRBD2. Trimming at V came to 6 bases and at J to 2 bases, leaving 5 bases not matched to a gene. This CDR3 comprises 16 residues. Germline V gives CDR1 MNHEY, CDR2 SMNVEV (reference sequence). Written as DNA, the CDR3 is TGTGCCAGCAGGGAGCTAGCGGGAACTGGGGCCAACGTCCTGACTTTC. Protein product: CASRELAGTGANVLTF.

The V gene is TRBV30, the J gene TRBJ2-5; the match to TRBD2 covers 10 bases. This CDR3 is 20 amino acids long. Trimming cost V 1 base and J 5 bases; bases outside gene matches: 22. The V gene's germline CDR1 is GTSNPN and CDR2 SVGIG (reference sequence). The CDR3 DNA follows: TGTGCCTGGAGTGATCTGGGTCTAGCGGGAGTGTGGCGGTATCGGGAGACCCAGTACTTC. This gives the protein CAWSDLGLAGVWRYRETQYF. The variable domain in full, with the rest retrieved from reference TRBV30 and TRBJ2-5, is SQTIHQWPATLVQPVGSPLSLECTVEGTSNPNLYWYRQAAGRGLQLLFYSVGIGQISSEVPQNLSASRPQDRQFILSSKKLLLSDSGFYLCAWSDLGLAGVWRYRETQYFGPGTRLLVL.

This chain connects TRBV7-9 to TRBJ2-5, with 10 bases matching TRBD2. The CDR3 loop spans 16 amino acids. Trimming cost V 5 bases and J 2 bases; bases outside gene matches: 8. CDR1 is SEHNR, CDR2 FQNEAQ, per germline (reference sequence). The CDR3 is CASSPLAGALQETQYF. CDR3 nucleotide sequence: TGTGCCAGCAGCCCCCTAGCGGGAGCATTACAAGAGACCCAGTACTTC.

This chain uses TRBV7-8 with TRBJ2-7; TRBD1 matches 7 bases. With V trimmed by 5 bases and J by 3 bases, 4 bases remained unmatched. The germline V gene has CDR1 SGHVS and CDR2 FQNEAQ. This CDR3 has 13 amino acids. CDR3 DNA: TGTGCCAGCAGCCACGACAGGGACTACGAGCAGTACTTC. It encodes CASSHDRDYEQYF. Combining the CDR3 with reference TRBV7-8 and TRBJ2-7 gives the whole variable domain GAGVSQSPRYKVAKRGQDVALRCDPISGHVSLFWYQQALGQGPEFLTYFQNEAQLDKSGLPSDRFFAERPEGSVSTLKIQRTQQEDSAVYLCASSHDRDYEQYFGPGTRLTVT.

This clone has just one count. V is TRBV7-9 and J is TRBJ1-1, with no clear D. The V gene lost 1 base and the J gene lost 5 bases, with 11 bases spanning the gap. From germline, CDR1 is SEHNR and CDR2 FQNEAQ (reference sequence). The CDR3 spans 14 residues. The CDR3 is CASSLGQTGTEAFF. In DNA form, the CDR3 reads TGTGCCAGCAGCTTAGGGCAGACGGGGACTGAAGCTTTCTTT.

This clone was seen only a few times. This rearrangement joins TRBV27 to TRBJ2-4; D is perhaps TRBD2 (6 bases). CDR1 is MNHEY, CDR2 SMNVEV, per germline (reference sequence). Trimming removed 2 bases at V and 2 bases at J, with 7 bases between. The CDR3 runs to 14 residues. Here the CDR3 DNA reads TGTGCCAGCAGTTTAGGCGGGACCAAAAACATTCAGTACTTC. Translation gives CASSLGGTKNIQYF.

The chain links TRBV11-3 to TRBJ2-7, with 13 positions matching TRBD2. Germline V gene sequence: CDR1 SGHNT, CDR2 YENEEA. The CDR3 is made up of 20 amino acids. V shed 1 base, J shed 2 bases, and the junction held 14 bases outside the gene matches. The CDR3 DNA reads TGTGCCAGCAGCTTAGGAAAGCCGGGACTAGCGGGACTAAGCACCTACGAGCAGTACTTC. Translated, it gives CASSLGKPGLAGLSTYEQYF.

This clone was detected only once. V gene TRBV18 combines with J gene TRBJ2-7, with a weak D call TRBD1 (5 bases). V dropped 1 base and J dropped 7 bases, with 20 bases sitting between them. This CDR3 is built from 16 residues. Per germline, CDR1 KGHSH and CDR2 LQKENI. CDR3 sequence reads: CASSPQGNRYAREQYF. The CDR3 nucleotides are TGTGCCAGCTCACCACAAGGTAACAGGTATGCGAGGGAGCAGTACTTC.

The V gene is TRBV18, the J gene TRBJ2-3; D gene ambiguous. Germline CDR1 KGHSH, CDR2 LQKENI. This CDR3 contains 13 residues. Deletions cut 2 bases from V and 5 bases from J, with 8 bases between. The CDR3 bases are TGTGCCAGCTCACCAGAGGTGGGAGATACGCAGTATTTT. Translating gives CASSPEVGDTQYF.

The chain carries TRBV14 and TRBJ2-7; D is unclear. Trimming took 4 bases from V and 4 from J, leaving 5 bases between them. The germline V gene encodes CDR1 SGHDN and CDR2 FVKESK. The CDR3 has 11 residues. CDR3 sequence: CASSRGYEQYF. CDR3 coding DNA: TGTGCCAGCAGCCGAGGTTACGAGCAGTACTTC. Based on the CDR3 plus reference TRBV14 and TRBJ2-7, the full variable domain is EAGVTQFPSHSVIEKGQTVTLRCDPISGHDNLYWYRRVMGKEIKFLLHFVKESKQDESGMPNNRFLAERTGGTYSTLKVQPAELEDSGVYFCASSRGYEQYFGPGTRLTVT.

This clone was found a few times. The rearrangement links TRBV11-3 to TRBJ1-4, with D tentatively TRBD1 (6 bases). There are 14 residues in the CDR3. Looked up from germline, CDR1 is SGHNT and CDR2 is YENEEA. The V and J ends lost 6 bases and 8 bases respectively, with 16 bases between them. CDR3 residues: CASRRQRGGEKLFF. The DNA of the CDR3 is TGTGCCAGCAGGAGACAGAGGGGGGGCGAAAAACTGTTTTTT. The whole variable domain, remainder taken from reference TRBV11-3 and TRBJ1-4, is EAGVVQSPRYKIIEKKQPVAFWCNPISGHNTLYWYLQNLGQGPELLIRYENEEAVDDSQLPKDRFSAERLKGVDSTLKIQPAELGDSAVYLCASRRQRGGEKLFFGSGTQLSVL.